The clone carrying this TCR beta chain has a handful of counts. This record comes from a study of blood T cell repertoires in COVID-19. As for the study in general: Sources were T cells, B-cell-depleted T cells, or PBMCs; the material itself was cDNA or gDNA.

Trimming left V 2 bases short and J 5 bases short, with 14 bases between. The germline V gene encodes CDR1 SGHRS and CDR2 YFSETQ. The length of the CDR3 is 15 residues. Sequencing used immunoSEQ multiplex PCR; TCRdb keeps in-frame clones, though not all of them. This table has approximately 97,000 clones, 75% to 90% appearing once. The TCR originated in a woman aged 80 or over with acute or convalescent COVID-19. The chain carries TRBV5-1 and TRBJ1-5, with D possibly TRBD1 on 5 matching bases. Sequenced material: peripheral blood. DNA of the CDR3: TGCGCCAGCAGCTTATTGGGGCGAGAGGATCAGCCCCAGCATTTT. Translating gives CASSLLGREDQPQHF.